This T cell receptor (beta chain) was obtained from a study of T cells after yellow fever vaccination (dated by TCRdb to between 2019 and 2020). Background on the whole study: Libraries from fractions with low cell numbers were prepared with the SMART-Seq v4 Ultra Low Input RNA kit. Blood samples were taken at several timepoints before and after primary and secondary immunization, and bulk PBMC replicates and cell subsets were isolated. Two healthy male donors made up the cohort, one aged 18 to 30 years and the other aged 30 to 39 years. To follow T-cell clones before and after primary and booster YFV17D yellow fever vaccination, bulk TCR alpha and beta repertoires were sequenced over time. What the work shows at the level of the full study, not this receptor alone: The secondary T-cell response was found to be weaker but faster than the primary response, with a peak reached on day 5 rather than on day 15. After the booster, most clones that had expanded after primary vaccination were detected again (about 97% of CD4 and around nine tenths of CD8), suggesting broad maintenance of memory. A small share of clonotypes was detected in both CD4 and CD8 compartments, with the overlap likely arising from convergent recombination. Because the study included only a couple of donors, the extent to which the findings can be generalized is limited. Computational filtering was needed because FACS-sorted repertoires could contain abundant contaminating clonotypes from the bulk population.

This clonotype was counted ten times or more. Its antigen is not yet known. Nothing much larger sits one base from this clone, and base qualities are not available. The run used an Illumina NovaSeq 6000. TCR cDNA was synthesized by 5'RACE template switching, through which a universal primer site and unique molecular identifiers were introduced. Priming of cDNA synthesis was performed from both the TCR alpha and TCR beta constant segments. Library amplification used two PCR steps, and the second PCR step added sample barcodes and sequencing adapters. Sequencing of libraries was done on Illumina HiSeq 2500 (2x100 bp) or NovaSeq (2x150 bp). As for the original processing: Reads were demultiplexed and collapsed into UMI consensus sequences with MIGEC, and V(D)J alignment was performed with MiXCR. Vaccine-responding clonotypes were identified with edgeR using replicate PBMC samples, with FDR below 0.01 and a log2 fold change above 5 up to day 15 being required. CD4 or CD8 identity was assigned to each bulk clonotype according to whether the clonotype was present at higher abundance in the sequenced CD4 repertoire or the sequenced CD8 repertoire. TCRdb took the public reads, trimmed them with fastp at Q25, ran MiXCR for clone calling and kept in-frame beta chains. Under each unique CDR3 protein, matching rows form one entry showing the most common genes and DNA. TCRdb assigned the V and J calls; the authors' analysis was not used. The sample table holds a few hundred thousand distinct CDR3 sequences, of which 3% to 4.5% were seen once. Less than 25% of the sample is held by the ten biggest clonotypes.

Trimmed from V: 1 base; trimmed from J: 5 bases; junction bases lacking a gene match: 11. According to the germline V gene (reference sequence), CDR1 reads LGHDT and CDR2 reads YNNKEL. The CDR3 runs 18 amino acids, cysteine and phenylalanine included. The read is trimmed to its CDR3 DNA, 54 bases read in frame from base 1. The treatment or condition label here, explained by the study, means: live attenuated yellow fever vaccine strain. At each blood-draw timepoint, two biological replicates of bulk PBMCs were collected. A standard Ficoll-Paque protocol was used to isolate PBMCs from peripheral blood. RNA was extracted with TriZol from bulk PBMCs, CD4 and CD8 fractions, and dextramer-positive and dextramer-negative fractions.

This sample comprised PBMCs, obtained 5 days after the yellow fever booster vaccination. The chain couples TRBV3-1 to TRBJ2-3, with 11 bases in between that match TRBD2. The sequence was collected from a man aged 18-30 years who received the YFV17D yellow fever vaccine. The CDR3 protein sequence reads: CASSQGRASGGHEDTQYF. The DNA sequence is TGTGCCAGCAGCCAAGGGAGGGCTAGCGGGGGGCATGAAGATACGCAGTATTTT.